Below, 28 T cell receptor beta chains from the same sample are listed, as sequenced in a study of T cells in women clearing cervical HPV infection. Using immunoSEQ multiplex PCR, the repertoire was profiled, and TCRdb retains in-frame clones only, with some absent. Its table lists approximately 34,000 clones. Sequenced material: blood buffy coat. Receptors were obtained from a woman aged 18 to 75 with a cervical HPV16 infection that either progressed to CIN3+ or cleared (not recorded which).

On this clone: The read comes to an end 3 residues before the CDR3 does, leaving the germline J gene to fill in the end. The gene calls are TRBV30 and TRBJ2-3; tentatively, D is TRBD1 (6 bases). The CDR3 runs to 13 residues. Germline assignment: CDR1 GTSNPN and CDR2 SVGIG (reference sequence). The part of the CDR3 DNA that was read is TGTGCCTGGAGTTCAACAGGGCGAGAGACG. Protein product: CAWSSTGRET. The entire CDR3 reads CAWSSTGRETQYF.

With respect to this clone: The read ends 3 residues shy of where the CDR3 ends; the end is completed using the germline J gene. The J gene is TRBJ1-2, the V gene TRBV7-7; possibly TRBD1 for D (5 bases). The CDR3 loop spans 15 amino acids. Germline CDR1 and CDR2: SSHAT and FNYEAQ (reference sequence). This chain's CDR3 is CASSLSSGTVYDYTF. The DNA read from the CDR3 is TGTGCCAGCAGCTTATCCAGCGGGACTGTCTACGAC.

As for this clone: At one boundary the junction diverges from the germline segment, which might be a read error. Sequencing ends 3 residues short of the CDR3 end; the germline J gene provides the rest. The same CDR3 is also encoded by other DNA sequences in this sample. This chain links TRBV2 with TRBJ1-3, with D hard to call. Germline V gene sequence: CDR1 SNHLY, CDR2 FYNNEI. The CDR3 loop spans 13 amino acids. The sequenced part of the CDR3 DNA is TGTGCCAGCAGTGTAGGGTCTGGAGACACA. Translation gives CASSVGSGDT. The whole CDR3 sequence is CASSVGSGDTIYF.

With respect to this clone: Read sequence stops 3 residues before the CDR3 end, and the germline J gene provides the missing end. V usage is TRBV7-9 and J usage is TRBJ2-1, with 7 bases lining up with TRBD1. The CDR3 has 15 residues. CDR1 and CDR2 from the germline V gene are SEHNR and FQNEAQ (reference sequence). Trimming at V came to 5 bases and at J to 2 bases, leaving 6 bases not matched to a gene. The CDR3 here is CASSPQGEAYNEQFF. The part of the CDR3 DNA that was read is TGTGCCAGCAGCCCTCAGGGGGAAGCCTACAATGAG.

Partial CDR3 DNA: TGCAGCGGTACAACAGGGAACTATGGC. Translating it yields CSGTTGNYG. The full CDR3 sequence reads CSGTTGNYGYTF. The genes are TRBV29-1 and TRBJ1-2, with D perhaps matching TRBD1 (6 bases). The sequence runs out 3 residues before the end of the CDR3; the remainder is reconstructed from the germline J gene. The CDR3 runs to 12 residues. The germline V gene has CDR1 SQVTM and CDR2 ANQGSEA. Trimming removed 7 bases from V and 2 bases from J, with 11 bases in between.

The CDR3 reads CATKSAATDTQYF. Partial CDR3 DNA: TGTGCCACCAAGTCCGCGGCGACAGATACG. The chain carries TRBV6-2 or TRBV6-3 and TRBJ2-3; D uncertain. The read falls 3 residues short of the CDR3 end, and the missing part is taken from the germline J gene. CDR1 is MNHEY, CDR2 SVGEGT, per germline. Trimming shortened V by 10 bases and J by 3 bases, and 14 bases separated the two germline ends. The CDR3 covers 13 residues.

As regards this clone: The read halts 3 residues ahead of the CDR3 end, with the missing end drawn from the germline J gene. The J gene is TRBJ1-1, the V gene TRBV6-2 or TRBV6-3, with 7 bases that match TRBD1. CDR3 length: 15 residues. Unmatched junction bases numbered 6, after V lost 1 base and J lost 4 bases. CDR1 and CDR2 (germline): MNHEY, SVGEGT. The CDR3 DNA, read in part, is TGTGCCAGCAGTTACTTAAAATCAGGGGGCACTGAA. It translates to CASSYLKSGGTE. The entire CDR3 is CASSYLKSGGTEAFF.

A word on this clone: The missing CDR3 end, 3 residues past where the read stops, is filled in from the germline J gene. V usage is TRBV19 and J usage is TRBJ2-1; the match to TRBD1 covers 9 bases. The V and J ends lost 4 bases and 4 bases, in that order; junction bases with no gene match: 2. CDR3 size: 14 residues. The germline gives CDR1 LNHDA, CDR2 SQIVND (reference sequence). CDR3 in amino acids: CASSTGTGYNEQFF. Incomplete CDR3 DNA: TGTGCCAGTAGTACCGGGACAGGGTACAATGAG.

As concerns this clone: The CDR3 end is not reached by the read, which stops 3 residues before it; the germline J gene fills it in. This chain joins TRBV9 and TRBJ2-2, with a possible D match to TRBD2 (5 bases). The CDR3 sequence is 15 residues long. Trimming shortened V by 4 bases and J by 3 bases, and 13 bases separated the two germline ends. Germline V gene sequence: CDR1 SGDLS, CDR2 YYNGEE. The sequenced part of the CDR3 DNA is TGTGCCAGCAGCCCCCGCGGGTCCGACACCGGGGAG. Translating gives CASSPRGSDTGE. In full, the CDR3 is CASSPRGSDTGELFF. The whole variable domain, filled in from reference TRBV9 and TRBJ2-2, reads DSGVTQTPKHLITATGQRVTLRCSPRSGDLSVYWYQQSLDQGLQFLIQYYNGEERAKGNILERFSAQQFPDLHSELNLSSLELGDSALYFCASSPRGSDTGELFFGEGSRLTVL.

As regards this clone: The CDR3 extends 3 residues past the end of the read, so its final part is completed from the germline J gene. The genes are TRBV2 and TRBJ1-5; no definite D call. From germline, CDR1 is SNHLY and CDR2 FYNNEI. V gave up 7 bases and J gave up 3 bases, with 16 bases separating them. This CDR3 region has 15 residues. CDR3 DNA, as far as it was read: TGTGCCAGCAAGGACTCCGGGCTCCTCAATCAGCCC. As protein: CASKDSGLLNQP. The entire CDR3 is CASKDSGLLNQPQHF.

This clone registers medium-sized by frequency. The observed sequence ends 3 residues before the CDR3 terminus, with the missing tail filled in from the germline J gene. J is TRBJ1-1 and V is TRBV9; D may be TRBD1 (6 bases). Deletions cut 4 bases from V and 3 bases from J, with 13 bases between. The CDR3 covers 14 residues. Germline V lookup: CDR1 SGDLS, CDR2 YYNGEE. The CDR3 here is CASSPGGGHTEAFF. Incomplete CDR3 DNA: TGTGCCAGCAGCCCCGGGGGGGGGCACACTGAA.

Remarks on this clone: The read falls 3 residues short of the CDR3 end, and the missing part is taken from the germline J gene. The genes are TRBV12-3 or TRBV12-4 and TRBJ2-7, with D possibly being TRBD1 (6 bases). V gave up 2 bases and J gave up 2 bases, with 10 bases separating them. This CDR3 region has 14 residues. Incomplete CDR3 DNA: TGTGCCAGCAGTTTAATGGGACAAACCTACGAG. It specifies CASSLMGQTYE. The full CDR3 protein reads CASSLMGQTYEQYF.

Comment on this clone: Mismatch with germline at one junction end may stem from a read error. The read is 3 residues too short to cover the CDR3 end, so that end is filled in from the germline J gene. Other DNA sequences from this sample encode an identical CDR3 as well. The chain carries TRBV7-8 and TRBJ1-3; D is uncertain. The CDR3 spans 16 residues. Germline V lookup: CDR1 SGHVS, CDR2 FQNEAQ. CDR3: CASSLGRGSSGNTIYF. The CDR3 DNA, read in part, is TGTGCCAGCAGCTTAGGCCGAGGGTCCTCTGGAAACACT. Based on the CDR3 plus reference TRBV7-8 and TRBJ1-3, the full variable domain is GAGVSQSPRYKVAKRGQDVALRCDPISGHVSLFWYQQALGQGPEFLTYFQNEAQLDKSGLPSDRFFAERPEGSVSTLKIQRTQQEDSAVYLCASSLGRGSSGNTIYFGEGSWLTVV.

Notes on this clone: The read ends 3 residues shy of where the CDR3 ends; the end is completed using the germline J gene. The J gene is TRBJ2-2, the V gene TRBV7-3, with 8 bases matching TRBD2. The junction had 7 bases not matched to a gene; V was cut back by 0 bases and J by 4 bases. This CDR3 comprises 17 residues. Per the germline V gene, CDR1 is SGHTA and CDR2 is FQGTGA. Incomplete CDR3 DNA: TGTGCCAGCAGCTTAACTACGGGGGGGCCGAGCACCGGGGAG. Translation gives CASSLTTGGPSTGE. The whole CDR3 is CASSLTTGGPSTGELFF.

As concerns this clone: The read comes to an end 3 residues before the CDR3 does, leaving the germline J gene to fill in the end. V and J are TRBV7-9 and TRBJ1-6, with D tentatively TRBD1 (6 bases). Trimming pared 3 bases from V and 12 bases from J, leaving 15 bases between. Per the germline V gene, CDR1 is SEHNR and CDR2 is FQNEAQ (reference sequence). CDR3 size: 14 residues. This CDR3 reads CASSFGTQPGPLHF. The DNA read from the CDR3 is TGTGCCAGCAGCTTTGGGACACAACCAGGACCC.

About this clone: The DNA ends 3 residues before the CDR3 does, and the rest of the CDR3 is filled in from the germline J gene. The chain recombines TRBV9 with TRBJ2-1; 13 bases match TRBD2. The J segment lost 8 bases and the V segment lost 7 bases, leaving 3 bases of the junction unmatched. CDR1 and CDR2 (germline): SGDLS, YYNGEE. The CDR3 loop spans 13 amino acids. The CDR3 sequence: CASGLAGAHEQFF. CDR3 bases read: TGTGCCAGCGGACTAGCGGGAGCCCATGAG.

CDR3 amino acids: CASSSSLTVDGYTF. Incomplete CDR3 DNA: TGTGCCAGCAGCTCCTCCCTGACAGTAGATGGC. The V call is TRBV5-6, the J call TRBJ1-2, with a possible D match to TRBD1 (5 bases). The read comes to an end 3 residues before the CDR3 does, leaving the germline J gene to fill in the end. The ends were cut back, 3 bases at V and 6 bases at J, with 15 bases in the middle. From germline, CDR1 is SGHDT and CDR2 YYEEEE. This CDR3 region has 14 residues.

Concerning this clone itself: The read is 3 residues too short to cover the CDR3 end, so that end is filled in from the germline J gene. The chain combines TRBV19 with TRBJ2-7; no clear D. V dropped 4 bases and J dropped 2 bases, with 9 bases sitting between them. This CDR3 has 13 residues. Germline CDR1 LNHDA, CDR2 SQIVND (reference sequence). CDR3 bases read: TGTGCCAGTAGTAATCAGGCCGCCTACGAG. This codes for CASSNQAAYE. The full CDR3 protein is CASSNQAAYEQYF.

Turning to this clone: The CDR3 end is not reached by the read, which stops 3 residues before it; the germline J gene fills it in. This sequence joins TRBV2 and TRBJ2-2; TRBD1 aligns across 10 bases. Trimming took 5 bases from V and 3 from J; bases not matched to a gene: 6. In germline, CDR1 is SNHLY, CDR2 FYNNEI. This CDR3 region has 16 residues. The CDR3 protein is CASSKTGGWDTGELFF. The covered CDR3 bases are TGTGCCAGCAGTAAGACAGGGGGCTGGGACACCGGGGAG. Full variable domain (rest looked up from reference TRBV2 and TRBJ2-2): EPEVTQTPSHQVTQMGQEVILRCVPISNHLYFYWYRQILGQKVEFLVSFYNNEISEKSEIFDDQFSVERPDGSNFTLKIRSTKLEDSAMYFCASSKTGGWDTGELFFGEGSRLTVL.

The CDR3 DNA, read in part, is TGTGCCAGCTCACCACCGGACAGGACCTACAATGAG. This translates into CASSPPDRTYNE. The CDR3 in its entirety is CASSPPDRTYNEQFF. The V and J genes are TRBV18 and TRBJ2-1, with 7 nucleotides matching TRBD1. Read sequence stops 3 residues before the CDR3 end, and the germline J gene provides the missing end. Losses at the gene ends were 0 bases for V and 2 bases for J; bases not matched to a gene: 1. The CDR3 runs to 15 residues. Germline V CDR1 and CDR2: KGHSH, LQKENI.

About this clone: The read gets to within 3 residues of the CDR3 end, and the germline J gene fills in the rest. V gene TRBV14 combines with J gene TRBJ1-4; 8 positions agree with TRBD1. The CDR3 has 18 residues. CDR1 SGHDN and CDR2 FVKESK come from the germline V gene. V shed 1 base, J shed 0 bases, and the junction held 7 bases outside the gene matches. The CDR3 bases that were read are TGTGCCAGCAGCCAAGGACGGACAGGGACTGCAACTAATGAAAAA. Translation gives CASSQGRTGTATNEK. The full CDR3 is CASSQGRTGTATNEKLFF. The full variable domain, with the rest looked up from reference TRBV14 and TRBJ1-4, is EAGVTQFPSHSVIEKGQTVTLRCDPISGHDNLYWYRRVMGKEIKFLLHFVKESKQDESGMPNNRFLAERTGGTYSTLKVQPAELEDSGVYFCASSQGRTGTATNEKLFFGSGTQLSVL.

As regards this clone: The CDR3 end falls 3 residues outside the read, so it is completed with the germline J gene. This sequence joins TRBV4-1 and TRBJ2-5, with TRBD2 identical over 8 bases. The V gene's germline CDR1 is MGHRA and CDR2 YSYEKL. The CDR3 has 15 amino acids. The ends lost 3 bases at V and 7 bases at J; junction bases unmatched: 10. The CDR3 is CASSQGSGASVTQYF. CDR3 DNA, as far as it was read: TGCGCCAGCAGCCAGGGTAGCGGGGCTTCTGTGACC.

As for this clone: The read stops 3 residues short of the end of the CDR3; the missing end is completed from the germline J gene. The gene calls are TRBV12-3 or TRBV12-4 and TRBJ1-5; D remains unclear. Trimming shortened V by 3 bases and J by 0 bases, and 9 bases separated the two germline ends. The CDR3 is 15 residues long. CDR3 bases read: TGTGCCAGCAGTTTGAGGGCAGCTAGCAATCAGCCC. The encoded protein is CASSLRAASNQP. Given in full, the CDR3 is CASSLRAASNQPQHF.

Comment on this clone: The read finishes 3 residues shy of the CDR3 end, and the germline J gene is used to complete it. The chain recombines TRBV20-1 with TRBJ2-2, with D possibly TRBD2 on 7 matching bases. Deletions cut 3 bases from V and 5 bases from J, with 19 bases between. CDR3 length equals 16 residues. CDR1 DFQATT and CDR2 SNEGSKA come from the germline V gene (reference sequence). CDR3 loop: CSARPWGRGGTGELFF. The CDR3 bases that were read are TGCAGTGCTAGGCCGTGGGGGAGGGGGGGAACCGGGGAG.

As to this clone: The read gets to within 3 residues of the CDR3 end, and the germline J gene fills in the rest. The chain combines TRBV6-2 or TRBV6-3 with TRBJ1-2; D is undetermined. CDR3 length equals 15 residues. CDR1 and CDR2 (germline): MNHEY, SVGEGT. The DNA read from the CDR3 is TGTGCCAGCGCGGGAGGACTATTTTTGGCAGATACC. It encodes CASAGGLFLADT. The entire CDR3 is CASAGGLFLADTYTF.

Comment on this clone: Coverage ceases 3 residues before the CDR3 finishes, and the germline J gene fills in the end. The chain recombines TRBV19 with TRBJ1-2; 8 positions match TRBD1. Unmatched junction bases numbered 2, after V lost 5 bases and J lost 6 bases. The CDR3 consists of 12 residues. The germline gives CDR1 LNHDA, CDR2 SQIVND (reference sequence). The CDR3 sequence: CASSWTGNGYTF. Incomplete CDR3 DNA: TGTGCCAGTAGTTGGACAGGGAATGGC. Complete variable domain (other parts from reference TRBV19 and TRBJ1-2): DGGITQSPKYLFRKEGQNVTLSCEQNLNHDAMYWYRQDPGQGLRLIYYSQIVNDFQKGDIAEGYSVSREKKESFPLTVTSAQKNPTAFYLCASSWTGNGYTFGSGTRLTVV.

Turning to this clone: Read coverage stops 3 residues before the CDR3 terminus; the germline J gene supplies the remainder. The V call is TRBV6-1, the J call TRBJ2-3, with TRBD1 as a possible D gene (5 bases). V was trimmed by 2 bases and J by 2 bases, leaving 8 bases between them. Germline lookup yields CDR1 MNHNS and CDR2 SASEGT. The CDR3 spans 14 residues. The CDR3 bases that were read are TGTGCCAGCAGTGAAAGGGGAATCACAGATACG. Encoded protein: CASSERGITDT. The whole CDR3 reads CASSERGITDTQYF.

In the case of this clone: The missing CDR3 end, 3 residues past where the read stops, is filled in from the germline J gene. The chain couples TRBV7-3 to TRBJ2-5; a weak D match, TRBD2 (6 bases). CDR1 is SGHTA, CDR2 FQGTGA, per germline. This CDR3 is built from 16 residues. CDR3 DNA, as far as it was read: TGTGCCAGCAGCTTAAGGGTGGGGGGAAACACAGATACC. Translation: CASSLRVGGNTDT. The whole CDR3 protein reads CASSLRVGGNTDTQYF.